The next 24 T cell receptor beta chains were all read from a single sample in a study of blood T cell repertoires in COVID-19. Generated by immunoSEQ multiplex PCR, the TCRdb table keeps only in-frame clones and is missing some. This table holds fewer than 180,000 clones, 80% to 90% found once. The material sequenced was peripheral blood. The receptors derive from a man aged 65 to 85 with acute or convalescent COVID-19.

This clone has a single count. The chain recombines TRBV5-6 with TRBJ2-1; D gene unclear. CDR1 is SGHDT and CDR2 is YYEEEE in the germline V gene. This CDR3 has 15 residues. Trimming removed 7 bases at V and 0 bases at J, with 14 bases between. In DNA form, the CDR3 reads TGTGCCAGCGTCGCCACTCTGAGCTCCTACAATGAGCAGTTCTTC. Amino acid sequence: CASVATLSSYNEQFF. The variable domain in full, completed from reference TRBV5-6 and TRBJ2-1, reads DAGVTQSPTHLIKTRGQQVTLRCSPKSGHDTVSWYQQALGQGPQFIFQYYEEEERQRGNFPDRFSGHQFPNYSSELNVNALLLGDSALYLCASVATLSSYNEQFFGPGTRLTVL.

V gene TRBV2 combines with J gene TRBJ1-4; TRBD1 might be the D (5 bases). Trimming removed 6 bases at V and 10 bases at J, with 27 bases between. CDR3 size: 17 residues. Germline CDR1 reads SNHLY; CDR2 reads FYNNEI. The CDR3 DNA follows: TGTGCCAGCAGCCGACGACAAGGGGAACCCTACGATGGAAAACTGTTTTTT. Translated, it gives CASSRRQGEPYDGKLFF.

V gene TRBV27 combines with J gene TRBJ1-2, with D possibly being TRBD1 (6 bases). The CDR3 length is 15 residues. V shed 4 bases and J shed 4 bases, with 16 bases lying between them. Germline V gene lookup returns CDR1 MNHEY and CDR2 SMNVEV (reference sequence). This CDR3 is CASSSQQGSGYGYTF. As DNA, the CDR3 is TGTGCCAGCAGTTCTCAACAGGGTTCCGGCTATGGCTACACCTTC.

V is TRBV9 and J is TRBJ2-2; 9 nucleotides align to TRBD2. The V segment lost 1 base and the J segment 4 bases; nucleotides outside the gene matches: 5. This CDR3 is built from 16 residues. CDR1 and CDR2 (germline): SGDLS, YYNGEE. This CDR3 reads CASSVPAGGGTGELFF. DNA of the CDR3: TGTGCCAGCAGCGTACCAGCGGGAGGAGGCACCGGGGAGCTGTTTTTT.

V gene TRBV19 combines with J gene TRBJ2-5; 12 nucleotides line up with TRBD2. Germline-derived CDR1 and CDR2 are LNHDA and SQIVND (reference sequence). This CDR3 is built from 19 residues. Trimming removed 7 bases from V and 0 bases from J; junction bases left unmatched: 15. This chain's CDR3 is CASTDTSGRPQIYQETQYF. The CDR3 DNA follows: TGTGCCAGTACCGATACTAGCGGGAGGCCCCAGATTTACCAAGAGACCCAGTACTTC.

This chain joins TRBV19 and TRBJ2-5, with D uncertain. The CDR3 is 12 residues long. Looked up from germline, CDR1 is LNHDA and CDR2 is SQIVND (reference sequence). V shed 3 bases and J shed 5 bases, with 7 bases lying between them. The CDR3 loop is CASSIPSETQYF. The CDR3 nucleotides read TGTGCCAGTAGTATCCCCTCGGAGACCCAGTACTTC.

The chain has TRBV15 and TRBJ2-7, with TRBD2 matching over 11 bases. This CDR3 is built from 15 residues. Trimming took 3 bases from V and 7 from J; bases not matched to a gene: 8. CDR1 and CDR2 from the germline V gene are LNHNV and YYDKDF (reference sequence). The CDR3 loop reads CATSSRLAGPWEQYF. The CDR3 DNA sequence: TGTGCCACCAGCAGTCGACTAGCGGGACCTTGGGAGCAGTACTTC.

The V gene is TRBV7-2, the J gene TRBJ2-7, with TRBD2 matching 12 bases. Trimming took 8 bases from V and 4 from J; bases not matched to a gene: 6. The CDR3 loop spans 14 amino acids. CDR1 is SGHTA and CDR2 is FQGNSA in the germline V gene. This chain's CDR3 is CASQTSGGAYEQYF. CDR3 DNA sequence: TGTGCCAGCCAGACTAGCGGGGGAGCGTACGAGCAGTACTTC.

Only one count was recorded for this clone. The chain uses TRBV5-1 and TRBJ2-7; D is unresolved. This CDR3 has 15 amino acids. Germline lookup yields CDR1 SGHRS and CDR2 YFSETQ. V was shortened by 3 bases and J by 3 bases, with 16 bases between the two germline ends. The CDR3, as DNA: TGCGCCAGCAGCTCAGAGCGTGGAGCCCTCTACGAGCAGTACTTC. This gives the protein CASSSERGALYEQYF.

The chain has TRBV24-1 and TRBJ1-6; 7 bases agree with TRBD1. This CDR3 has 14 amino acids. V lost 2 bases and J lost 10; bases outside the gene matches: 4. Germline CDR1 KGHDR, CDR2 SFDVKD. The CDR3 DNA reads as TGTGCCACCAGTGATTCCAGGGGGGACTCACCCCTCCACTTT. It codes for CATSDSRGDSPLHF.

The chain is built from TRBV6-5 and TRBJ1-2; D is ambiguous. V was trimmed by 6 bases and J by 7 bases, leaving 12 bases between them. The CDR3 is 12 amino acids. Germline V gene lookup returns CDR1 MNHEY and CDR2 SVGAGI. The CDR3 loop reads CASSNGGPGYTF. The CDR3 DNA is TGTGCCAGCAGCAACGGCGGGCCTGGCTACACCTTC.

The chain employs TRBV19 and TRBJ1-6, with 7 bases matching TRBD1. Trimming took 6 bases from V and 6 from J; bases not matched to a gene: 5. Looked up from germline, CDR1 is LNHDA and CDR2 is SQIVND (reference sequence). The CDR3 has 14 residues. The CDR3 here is CASSGTAVNSPLHF. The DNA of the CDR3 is TGTGCCAGTAGCGGGACAGCAGTTAATTCACCCCTCCACTTT.

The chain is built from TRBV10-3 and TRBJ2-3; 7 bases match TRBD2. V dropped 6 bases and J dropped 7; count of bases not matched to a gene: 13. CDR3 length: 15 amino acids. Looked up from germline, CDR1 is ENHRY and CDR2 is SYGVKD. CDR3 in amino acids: CAISQGAGVGNTQYF. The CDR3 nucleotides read TGTGCCATCAGCCAAGGGGCGGGAGTAGGTAATACGCAGTATTTT.

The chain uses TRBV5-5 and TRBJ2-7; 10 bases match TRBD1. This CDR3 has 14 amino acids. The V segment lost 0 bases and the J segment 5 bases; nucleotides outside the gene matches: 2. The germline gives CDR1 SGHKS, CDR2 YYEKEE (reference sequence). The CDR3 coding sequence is TGTGCCAGCAGCTTGGCCGACAGGGGGCACGAGCAGTACTTC. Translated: CASSLADRGHEQYF.

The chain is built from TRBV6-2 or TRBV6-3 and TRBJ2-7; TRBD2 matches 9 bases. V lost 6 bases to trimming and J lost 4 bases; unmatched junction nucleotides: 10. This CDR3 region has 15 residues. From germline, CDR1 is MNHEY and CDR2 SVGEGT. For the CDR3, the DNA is TGTGCCAGCAGCAGTAGGGGTAGCGGGAGTTACGAGCAGTACTTC. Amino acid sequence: CASSSRGSGSYEQYF.

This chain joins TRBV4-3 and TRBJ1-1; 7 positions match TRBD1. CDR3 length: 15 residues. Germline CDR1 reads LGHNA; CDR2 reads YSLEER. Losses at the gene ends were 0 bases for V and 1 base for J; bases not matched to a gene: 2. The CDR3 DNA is TGCGCCAGCAGCCAAGATCACAGGGGGAACACTGAAGCTTTCTTT. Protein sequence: CASSQDHRGNTEAFF.

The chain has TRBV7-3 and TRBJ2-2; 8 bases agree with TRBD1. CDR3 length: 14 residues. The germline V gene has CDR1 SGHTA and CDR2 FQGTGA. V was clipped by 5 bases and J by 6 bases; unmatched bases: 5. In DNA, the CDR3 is TGTGCCAGCAGCCCACAGGGGGATGCCGGGGAGCTGTTTTTT. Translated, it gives CASSPQGDAGELFF.

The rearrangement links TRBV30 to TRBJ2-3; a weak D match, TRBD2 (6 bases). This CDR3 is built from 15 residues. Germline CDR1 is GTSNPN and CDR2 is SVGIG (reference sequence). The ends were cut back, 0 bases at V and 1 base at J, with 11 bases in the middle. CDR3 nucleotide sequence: TGTGCCTGGAGTGTCGGGAGATTGGGCACAGATACGCAGTATTTT. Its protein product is CAWSVGRLGTDTQYF. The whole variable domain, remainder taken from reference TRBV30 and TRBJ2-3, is SQTIHQWPATLVQPVGSPLSLECTVEGTSNPNLYWYRQAAGRGLQLLFYSVGIGQISSEVPQNLSASRPQDRQFILSSKKLLLSDSGFYLCAWSVGRLGTDTQYFGPGTRLTVL.

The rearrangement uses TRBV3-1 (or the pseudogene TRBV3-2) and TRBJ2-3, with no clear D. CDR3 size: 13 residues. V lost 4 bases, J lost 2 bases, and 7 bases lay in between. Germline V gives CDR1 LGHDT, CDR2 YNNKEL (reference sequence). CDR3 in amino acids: CASSPWATDTQYF. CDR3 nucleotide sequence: TGTGCCAGCAGCCCCTGGGCCACAGATACGCAGTATTTT.

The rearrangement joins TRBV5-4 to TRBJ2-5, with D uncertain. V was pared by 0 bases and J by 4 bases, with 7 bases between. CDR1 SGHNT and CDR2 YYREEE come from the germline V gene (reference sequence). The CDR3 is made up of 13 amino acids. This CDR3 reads CASSLELRETQYF. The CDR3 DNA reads TGTGCCAGCAGCTTGGAACTGCGAGAGACCCAGTACTTC.

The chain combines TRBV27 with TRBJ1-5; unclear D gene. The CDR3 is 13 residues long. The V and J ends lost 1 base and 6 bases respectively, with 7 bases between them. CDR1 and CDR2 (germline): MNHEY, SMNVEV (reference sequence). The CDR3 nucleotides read TGTGCCAGCAGTTTATATTCGGGTCAGCCCCAGCATTTT. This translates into CASSLYSGQPQHF.

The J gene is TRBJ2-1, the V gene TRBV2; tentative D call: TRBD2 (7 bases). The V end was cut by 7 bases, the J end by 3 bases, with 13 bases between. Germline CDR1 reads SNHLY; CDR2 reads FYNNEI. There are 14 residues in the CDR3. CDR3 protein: CASMAGGLYNEQFF. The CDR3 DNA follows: TGTGCCAGCATGGCCGGGGGGCTCTACAATGAGCAGTTCTTC.

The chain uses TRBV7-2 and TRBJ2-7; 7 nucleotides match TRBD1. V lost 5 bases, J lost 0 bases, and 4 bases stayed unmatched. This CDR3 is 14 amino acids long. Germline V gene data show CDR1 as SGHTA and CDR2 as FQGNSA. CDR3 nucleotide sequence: TGTGCCAGCAGCCAACAGGGGAGCTCCTACGAGCAGTACTTC. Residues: CASSQQGSSYEQYF.

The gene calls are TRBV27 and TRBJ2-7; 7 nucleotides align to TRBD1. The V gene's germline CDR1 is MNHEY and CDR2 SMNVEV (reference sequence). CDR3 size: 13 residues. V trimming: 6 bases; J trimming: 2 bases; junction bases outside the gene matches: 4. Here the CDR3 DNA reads TGTGCCAGCAGCCAAGGACAGGCCTACGAGCAGTACTTC. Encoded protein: CASSQGQAYEQYF.